These 13 T cell receptor beta chains were sequenced from one sample in a study of shared clonotypes between healthy human individuals. Produced via immunoSEQ multiplex PCR; TCRdb's table is partial and in-frame only. This sample carries around 700,000 clones, approximately 75% of them seen once, and the ten largest clones take about 1.7%. The sample comprised memory CD4+ T cells sorted from blood. Subset: CD45RA-negative fraction. These TCRs come from a woman aged 25 to 39 in good health.

The chain recombines TRBV7-7 with TRBJ2-5; maybe TRBD1 (6 bases). This CDR3 is 13 amino acids long. CDR1 and CDR2 from the germline V gene are SSHAT and FNYEAQ (reference sequence). V was pared by 3 bases and J by 2 bases, with 7 bases between. CDR3 residues: CASSLDRQETQYF. The DNA of the CDR3 is TGTGCCAGCAGCTTGGACAGACAAGAGACCCAGTACTTC.

The chain uses TRBV19 and TRBJ1-5; D not certain. Trimming pared 5 bases from V and 0 bases from J, leaving 8 bases between. Germline V gene sequence: CDR1 LNHDA, CDR2 SQIVND (reference sequence). The CDR3 consists of 14 residues. CDR3 loop: CASSYPYSNQPQHF. The DNA of the CDR3 is TGTGCCAGTAGTTATCCGTATAGCAATCAGCCCCAGCATTTT.

The CDR3: CASSGGGLASNEQFF. The CDR3 DNA sequence: TGTGCCAGCAGCGGAGGGGGACTAGCCTCCAATGAGCAGTTCTTC. V and J are TRBV9 and TRBJ2-1; 9 nucleotides line up with TRBD2. V gave up 3 bases and J gave up 6 bases; unmatched junction bases: 7. Looked up from germline, CDR1 is SGDLS and CDR2 is YYNGEE. The CDR3 extends over 15 amino acids.

This clone was observed at least ten times. Other DNA sequences in this specimen translate into the identical CDR3. The gene calls are TRBV2 and TRBJ1-1; 9 nucleotides line up with TRBD1. CDR1 is SNHLY and CDR2 is FYNNEI in the germline V gene. This CDR3 is built from 13 residues. With 6 bases clipped from V and 2 bases from J, the junction kept 1 base outside the gene matches. For the CDR3, the DNA is TGTGCCAGCAGGGGACAGGGTAACACTGAAGCTTTCTTT. Protein: CASRGQGNTEAFF.

A word on this clone: A far larger clone lies a single base away; this is likely a read error. The genes are TRBV5-4 and TRBJ1-4; D unresolved. This CDR3 has 17 residues. Germline V CDR1 and CDR2: SGHNT, YYREEE (reference sequence). DNA for the CDR3: TGTGCCAGCAGCTTGTTCGGCGCAGGACGGACTAATGAAAGACTGTTTTTT. Its protein product is CASSLFGAGRTNERLFF.

This clone turned up a few times. The chain recombines TRBV19 with TRBJ2-1; D possibly uses TRBD1 or TRBD2 (5 bases each). V was trimmed by 5 bases and J by 7 bases, leaving 21 bases between them. The CDR3 consists of 16 residues. Per the germline V gene, CDR1 is LNHDA and CDR2 is SQIVND (reference sequence). The chain's CDR3 is CASSSGPLGRANEQFF. The CDR3 bases are TGTGCCAGTAGTTCGGGACCGCTGGGTCGTGCAAATGAGCAGTTCTTC. Combining the CDR3 with reference TRBV19 and TRBJ2-1 gives the whole variable domain DGGITQSPKYLFRKEGQNVTLSCEQNLNHDAMYWYRQDPGQGLRLIYYSQIVNDFQKGDIAEGYSVSREKKESFPLTVTSAQKNPTAFYLCASSSGPLGRANEQFFGPGTRLTVL.

The rearrangement links TRBV2 to TRBJ1-4, with D perhaps matching TRBD1 (5 bases). V gave up 0 bases and J gave up 8 bases, with 10 bases separating them. Germline CDR1 and CDR2: SNHLY and FYNNEI. The CDR3 totals 14 residues. CDR3 in DNA: TGTGCCAGCAGTGAAGCTTGGCAGGGCGAAAAACTGTTTTTT. The encoded protein is CASSEAWQGEKLFF.

This clone was detected once. The chain uses TRBV2 and TRBJ2-3; the D gene is possibly TRBD1 (5 bases). The CDR3 length is 12 residues. Trimming shortened V by 6 bases and J by 4 bases, and 8 bases separated the two germline ends. The germline V gene has CDR1 SNHLY and CDR2 FYNNEI. DNA of the CDR3: TGTGCCAGCAGGGGGCTTCCAGATACGCAGTATTTT. It codes for CASRGLPDTQYF.

The V call is TRBV20-1, the J call TRBJ2-1; possibly TRBD2 for D (5 bases). Deletions cut 7 bases from V and 7 bases from J, with 11 bases between. This CDR3 has 11 residues. CDR1 is DFQATT and CDR2 is SNEGSKA in the germline V gene (reference sequence). The DNA of the CDR3 is TGCAGTGAGATGCGGAGGAATGAGCAGTTCTTC. It yields the protein CSEMRRNEQFF.

The chain joins TRBV7-9 to TRBJ2-2; D possibly matches TRBD1 or TRBD2 (6 bases each). The CDR3 runs 16 residues. Germline CDR1 and CDR2: SEHNR and FQNEAQ (reference sequence). Between the trimmed V and J ends, which lost 6 bases and 3 bases, there was a span of 17 bases. The CDR3, as DNA: TGTGCCAGCAGAAGAAACCCCGGGGGCGACACCGGGGAGCTGTTTTTT. This sequence encodes CASRRNPGGDTGELFF.

Only one count was recorded for this clone. J is TRBJ2-3 and V is TRBV10-2; 8 nucleotides match TRBD2. CDR3 size: 12 residues. Looked up from germline, CDR1 is WSHSY and CDR2 is SAAADI. J gave up 14 bases and V 0 bases, and 4 bases lay outside the gene matches. Here the CDR3 DNA reads TGCGCCAGCAGTGAGTCGGAAGCGGGAGTGTATTTT. Encoded protein: CASSESEAGVYF.

This rearrangement joins TRBV4-1 to TRBJ2-1; 7 bases align to TRBD2. Trimming removed 3 bases from V and 9 bases from J; junction bases left unmatched: 14. This CDR3 contains 16 residues. Germline V gene sequence: CDR1 MGHRA, CDR2 YSYEKL. CDR3 DNA: TGCGCCAGCAGCCATCGTACAGTAGCGGGCCCGGGTGAGCAGTTCTTC. This translates into CASSHRTVAGPGEQFF.

The chain combines TRBV6-6 with TRBJ1-5; no firm D call. The V gene's germline CDR1 is MNHNY and CDR2 SVGAGI (reference sequence). With 7 bases removed from V and 4 bases from J, the gap between germline ends came to 11 bases. The CDR3 consists of 13 residues. DNA of the CDR3: TGTGCCAGCAAGTGGTCTGAAAATCAGCCCCAGCATTTT. This sequence encodes CASKWSENQPQHF.